The 3 T cell receptor beta chains below were found in one sample sequenced in a study of regulatory T cells in long-lasting Graves disease. Time point denoted: persistent/refractory GD, antithyroid drugs over 5 years with positive TRAb. RNA isolated from PBMCs was used to make the TCR library. Relying on iRepertoire HTBI primers and Arm-PCR of CDR3 regions, the team built TCR beta libraries. TCRdb re-called the multiplex PCR reads through MiXCR, storing one row per CDR3 protein. This sample has 420,000 or so distinct CDR3 sequences, with roughly a quarter found just once. The specimen was peripheral blood mononuclear cells (PBMCs), collected when the disease was refractory, from a patient treated with antithyroid drugs. Receptors were obtained from a female donor with Graves disease.

This clonotype has a count of ten or more. This chain uses TRBV7-2 with TRBJ1-2; TRBD1 agrees at 9 bases. The CDR3 runs 14 residues. V was clipped by 6 bases and J by 0 bases; unmatched bases: 2. The germline gives CDR1 SGHTA, CDR2 FQGNSA. CDR3 region: CASRGQGSNYGYTF. The CDR3 DNA reads as TGTGCCAGCAGGGGACAGGGCTCTAACTATGGCTACACCTTC.

This clonotype was found a few times. The CDR3 sequence is CATIPPSIPYEQYF. Written as DNA, the CDR3 is TGTGCCACCATCCCCCCCAGCATCCCCTACGAGCAGTACTTC. This chain connects TRBV11-2 to TRBJ2-7; D ambiguous. The germline V gene encodes CDR1 SGHAT and CDR2 FQNNGV. The CDR3 is 14 amino acids. V lost 10 bases to trimming and J lost 2 bases, with 18 bases between them.

This clonotype has a handful of counts. This chain links TRBV20-1 with TRBJ1-1; 7 bases map to TRBD1. The CDR3 covers 16 residues. The ends lost 2 bases at V and 2 bases at J; junction bases unmatched: 11. CDR1 and CDR2 (germline): DFQATT, SNEGSKA (reference sequence). DNA for the CDR3: TGCAGTGCTAGAAACACAGGGGAGGCCAGAAACACTGAAGCTTTCTTT. Translated, it gives CSARNTGEARNTEAFF.